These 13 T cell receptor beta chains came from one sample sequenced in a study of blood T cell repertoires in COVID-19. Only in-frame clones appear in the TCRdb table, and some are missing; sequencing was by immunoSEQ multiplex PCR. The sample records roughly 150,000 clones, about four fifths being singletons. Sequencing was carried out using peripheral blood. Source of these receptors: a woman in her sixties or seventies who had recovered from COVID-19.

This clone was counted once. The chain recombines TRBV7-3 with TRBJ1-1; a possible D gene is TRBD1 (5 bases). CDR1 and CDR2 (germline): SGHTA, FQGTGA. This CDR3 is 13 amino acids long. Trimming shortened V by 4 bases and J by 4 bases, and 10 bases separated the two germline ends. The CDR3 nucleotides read TGTGCCAGCAGCTGGGGGGGTGGCACTGAAGCTTTCTTT. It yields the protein CASSWGGGTEAFF.

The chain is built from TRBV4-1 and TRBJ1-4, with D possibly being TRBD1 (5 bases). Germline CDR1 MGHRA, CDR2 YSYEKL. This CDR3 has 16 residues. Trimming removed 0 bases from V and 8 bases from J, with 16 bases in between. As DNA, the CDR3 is TGCGCCAGCAGCCAAGAGGGTTCCAGGGCGGGGGAAAAACTGTTTTTT. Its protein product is CASSQEGSRAGEKLFF.

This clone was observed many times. In DNA, the CDR3 is TGTGCCAGTAGCAGCCGGACAGTGGATCGGGGTAACTATGGCTACACCTTC. Protein: CASSSRTVDRGNYGYTF. The rearrangement links TRBV19 to TRBJ1-2; possibly TRBD1 for D (6 bases). This CDR3 contains 17 residues. Trimming stripped 6 bases from V and 1 base from J, with 21 bases between. Per the germline V gene, CDR1 is LNHDA and CDR2 is SQIVND (reference sequence).

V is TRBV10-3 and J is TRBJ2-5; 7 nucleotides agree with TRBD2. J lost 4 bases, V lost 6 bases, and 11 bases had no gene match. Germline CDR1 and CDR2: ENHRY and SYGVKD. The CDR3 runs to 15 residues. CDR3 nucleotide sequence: TGTGCCATCAGGGGGGACGGCGGGAGCGGAGAGACCCAGTACTTC. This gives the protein CAIRGDGGSGETQYF.

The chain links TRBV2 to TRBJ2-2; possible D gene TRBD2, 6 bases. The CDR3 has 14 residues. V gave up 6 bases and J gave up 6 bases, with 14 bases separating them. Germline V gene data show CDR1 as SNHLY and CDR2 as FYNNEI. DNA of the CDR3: TGTGCCAGCAGCCCTATGGGGGGACCCGGGGAGCTGTTTTTT. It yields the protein CASSPMGGPGELFF.

CDR3 DNA sequence: TGTGCCAGCAGCTTAGGGCAGGCGACCTACGAGCAGTACTTC. Its protein product is CASSLGQATYEQYF. The gene calls are TRBV7-9 and TRBJ2-7; D gene unclear. Germline CDR1 SEHNR, CDR2 FQNEAQ (reference sequence). This CDR3 contains 14 residues. Deletions cut 1 base from V and 2 bases from J, with 9 bases between.

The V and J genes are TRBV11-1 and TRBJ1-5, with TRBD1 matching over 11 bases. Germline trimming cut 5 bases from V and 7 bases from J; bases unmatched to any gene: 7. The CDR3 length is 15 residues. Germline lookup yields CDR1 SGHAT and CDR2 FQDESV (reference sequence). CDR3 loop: CASSPDRGLGQPQHF. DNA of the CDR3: TGTGCCAGCAGCCCGGACAGGGGGCTGGGGCAGCCCCAGCATTTT. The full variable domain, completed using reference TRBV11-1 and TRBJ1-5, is EAEVAQSPRYKITEKSQAVAFWCDPISGHATLYWYRQILGQGPELLVQFQDESVVDDSQLPKDRFSAERLKGVDSTLKIQPAELGDSAMYLCASSPDRGLGQPQHFGDGTRLSIL.

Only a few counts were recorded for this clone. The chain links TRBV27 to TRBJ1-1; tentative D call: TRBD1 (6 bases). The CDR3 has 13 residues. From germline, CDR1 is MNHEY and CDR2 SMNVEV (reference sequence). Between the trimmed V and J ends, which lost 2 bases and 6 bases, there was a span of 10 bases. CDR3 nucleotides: TGTGCCAGCAGTTTAGCGGGGGCTCCTGAAGCTTTCTTT. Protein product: CASSLAGAPEAFF.

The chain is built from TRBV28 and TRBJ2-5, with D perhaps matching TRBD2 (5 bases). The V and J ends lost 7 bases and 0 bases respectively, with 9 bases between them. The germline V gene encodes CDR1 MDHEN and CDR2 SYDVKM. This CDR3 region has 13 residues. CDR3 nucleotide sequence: TGTGCCAGCATCCCCGGGAACCAAGAGACCCAGTACTTC. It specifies CASIPGNQETQYF.

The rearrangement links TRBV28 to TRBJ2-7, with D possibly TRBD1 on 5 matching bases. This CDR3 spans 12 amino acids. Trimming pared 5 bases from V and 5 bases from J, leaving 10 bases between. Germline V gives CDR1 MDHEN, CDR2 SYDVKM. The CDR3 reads CASSIPDNEQYF. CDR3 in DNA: TGTGCCAGCAGTATTCCGGACAACGAGCAGTACTTC.

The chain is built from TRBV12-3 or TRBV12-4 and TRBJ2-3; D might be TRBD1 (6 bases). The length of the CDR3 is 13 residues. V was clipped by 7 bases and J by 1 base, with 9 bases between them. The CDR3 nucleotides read TGTGCCAGCACCAGGGGTGGCACAGATACGCAGTATTTT. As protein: CASTRGGTDTQYF.

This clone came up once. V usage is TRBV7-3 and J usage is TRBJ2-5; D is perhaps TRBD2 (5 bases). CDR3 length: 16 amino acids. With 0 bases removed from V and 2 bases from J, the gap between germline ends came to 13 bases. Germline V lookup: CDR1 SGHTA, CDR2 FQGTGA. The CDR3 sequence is CASSLTGRRSQETQYF. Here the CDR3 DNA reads TGTGCCAGCAGCTTAACGGGCAGGAGGAGTCAAGAGACCCAGTACTTC.

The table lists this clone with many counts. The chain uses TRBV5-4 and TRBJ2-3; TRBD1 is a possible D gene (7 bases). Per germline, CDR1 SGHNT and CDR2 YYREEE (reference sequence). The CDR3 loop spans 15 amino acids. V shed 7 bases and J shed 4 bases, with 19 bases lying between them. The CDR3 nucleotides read TGTGCCAGCGGAGGAGGGGGCGAGGGGGCAGATACGCAGTATTTT. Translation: CASGGGGEGADTQYF. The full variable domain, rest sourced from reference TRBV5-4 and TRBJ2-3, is ETGVTQSPTHLIKTRGQQVTLRCSSQSGHNTVSWYQQALGQGPQFIFQYYREEENGRGNFPPRFSGLQFPNYSSELNVNALELDDSALYLCASGGGGEGADTQYFGPGTRLTVL.